This TCR beta chain was recovered during a study of T cells after yellow fever vaccination. Broader study findings: Abundant clonotypes from the bulk population could contaminate FACS-sorted repertoires. Only a minor proportion of clonotypes was detected across both CD4 and CD8 compartments.

Production of TCR cDNA was by 5'RACE template switching, which also added a universal primer site and UMIs. MiXCR, applied by TCRdb to the 5' RACE reads, yields one record per CDR3 protein. The top ten hold 16% of the sample, which has 450,000 to 550,000 distinct CDR3 sequences, roughly 22% seen once. Looked up from germline, CDR1 is MDHEN and CDR2 is SYDVKM. The CDR3 extends over 15 amino acids. V lost 4 bases and J lost 5, with 17 bases in between. Comments on this clonotype: The antigen is not known.

The chain employs TRBV28 and TRBJ1-1; the D is unclear. The clonotype originates from a man aged 18 to 35 who received the YFV17D yellow fever vaccine. Source: PBMCs, taken approximately 20 days after the first yellow fever vaccination. The CDR3 region has the DNA TGTGCCAGCAGTTGGACCGTCGCTGGTGGGACTGAAGCTTTCTTT. Its protein is CASSWTVAGGTEAFF.